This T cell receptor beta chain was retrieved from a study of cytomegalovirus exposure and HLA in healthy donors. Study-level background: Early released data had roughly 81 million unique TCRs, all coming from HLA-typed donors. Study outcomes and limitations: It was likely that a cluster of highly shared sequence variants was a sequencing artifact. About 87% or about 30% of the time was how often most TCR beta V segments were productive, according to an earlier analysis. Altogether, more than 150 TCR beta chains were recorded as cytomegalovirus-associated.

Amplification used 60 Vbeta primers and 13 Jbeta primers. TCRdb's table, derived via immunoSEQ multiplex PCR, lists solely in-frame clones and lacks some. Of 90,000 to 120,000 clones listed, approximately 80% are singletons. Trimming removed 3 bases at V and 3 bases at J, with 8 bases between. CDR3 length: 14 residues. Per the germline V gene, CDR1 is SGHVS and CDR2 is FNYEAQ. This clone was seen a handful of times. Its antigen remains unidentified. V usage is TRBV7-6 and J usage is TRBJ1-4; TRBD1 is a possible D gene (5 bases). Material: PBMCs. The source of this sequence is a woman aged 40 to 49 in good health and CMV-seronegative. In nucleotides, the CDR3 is TGTGCCAGCAGCTTCGGCAGGGCTAATGAAAAACTGTTTTTT. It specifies CASSFGRANEKLFF. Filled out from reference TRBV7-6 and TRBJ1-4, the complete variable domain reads GAGVSQSPRYKVTKRGQDVALRCDPISGHVSLYWYRQALGQGPEFLTYFNYEAQQDKSGLPNDRFSAERPEGSISTLTIQRTEQRDSAMYRCASSFGRANEKLFFGSGTQLSVL.